This entry is about one TCR beta chain. Its specific antigen is unknown. The sample holds no much larger clone one base away, and base qualities are not on file. The immunoSEQ Assay, a bias-controlled multiplex PCR, was used to amplify TCRbeta CDR3 regions from genomic DNA. Per the original workflow: Within the assay, amplification of reference gene primers was used to estimate how many nucleated cells each sample contained. To quantify the absolute abundance of each unique TCRbeta CDR3 rearrangement, sequence reads were collapsed and filtered. For each sample, productive Simpson clonality was calculated by taking the square root of Simpson's diversity index across productive rearrangements. TCRdb mirrors the immuneACCESS table, restricted to in-frame sequences. Some clones are absent from its copies; in checked studies, under half trace to an unresolved V gene, and the reason for the others is unknown. The D gene and trimming were derived from the DNA, and the V and J assignments and clone size from that table. The sample yields fewer than 70,000 clones; over 75% were counted once. The ten biggest clones cover just under 3% of the sample.

This record belongs to a study of blood T cell repertoires in COVID-19 (dated by TCRdb to between 2020 and 2021). Background on the whole study: Samples covering the acute and convalescent phases of COVID-19 were provided by collaborators in the United States, Italy and Spain. The material from the prospective study consisted of cDNA or gDNA derived from T cells, B-cell-depleted T cells, or PBMCs. Subjects who had been exposed to COVID-19, were actively infected with it, or had recovered from it provided the deeply sampled blood TCRbeta repertoires that made up the dataset. The repertoires were released in a freely available public database meant as a resource for research on the immune response to SARS-CoV-2. Samples came from the ongoing ImmuneRACE study (first 160 participants) plus 1,254 subjects from 6 global collaborators. Nearly every sample came with metadata listing a de-identified subject ID, COVID-19 status, age in years and sex. Where available, HLA class I and class II types were taken from metadata supplied by the sample provider and were not determined by assay-based typing. Results the study describes overall, beyond this receptor: Clinical and demographic metadata were provided uncurated, with the amount varying by source and participant.

There are 14 amino acids in the CDR3, from cysteine to phenylalanine inclusive. Only CDR3 DNA remains: 42 bases, in frame from the first base. V loses 8 bases at its end and J loses 4 bases; junction bases beyond the gene matches: 7. Sequences MNHEY (CDR1) and SMNVEV (CDR2) are obtained from the germline V gene (reference sequence). Whole blood was collected in K2EDTA tubes by collaborating institutions according to the institutions' own protocols. For TCRbeta analysis, collaborator samples were shipped as frozen whole blood, as isolated PBMCs, or as DNA extracted from either sample type. The clonotype comes from an elderly man with acute or convalescent COVID-19. The sample taken for sequencing was peripheral blood. This chain joins TRBV27 to TRBJ1-3, with 8 junctional bases fitting TRBD1. The DNA is TGTGCCAGCGAAGATACAGGGGGAGGAAACACCATATATTTT. This encodes CASEDTGGGNTIYF.